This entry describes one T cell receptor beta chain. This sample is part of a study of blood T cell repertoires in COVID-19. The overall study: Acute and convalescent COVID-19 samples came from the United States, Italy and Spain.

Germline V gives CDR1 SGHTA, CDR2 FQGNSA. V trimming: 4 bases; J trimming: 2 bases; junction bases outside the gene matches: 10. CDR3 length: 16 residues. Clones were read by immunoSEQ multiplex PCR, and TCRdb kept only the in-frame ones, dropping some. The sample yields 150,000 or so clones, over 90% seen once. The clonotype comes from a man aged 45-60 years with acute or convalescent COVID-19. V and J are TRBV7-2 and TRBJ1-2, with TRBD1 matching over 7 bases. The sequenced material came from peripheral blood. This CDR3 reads CASSSDLRQGNYGYTF. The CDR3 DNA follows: TGTGCCAGCAGCTCGGATTTAAGACAGGGAAACTATGGCTACACCTTC.